The next 20 T cell receptor beta chains were all read from a single sample in a study of blood T cell repertoires in COVID-19 (dated by TCRdb to the early 2020s). Libraries were built with the immunoSEQ multiplex PCR assay. TCRdb's version of the immuneACCESS table is confined to in-frame rearrangements and falls short of the full clone set. An unresolved V gene accounts for under half of the shortfall where checked; the remainder is of unknown origin. The table for this sample lists 250,000 to 300,000 clones; more than 70% of them were counted only once. In total, the top ten clones hold around 2% of the sample. The sequencing input was PBMCs or T cells enriched from blood (not recorded which). The source is a woman in her fifties or sixties in a cohort exposed to, infected with or recovered from COVID-19 (not recorded which).

The chain links TRBV9 to TRBJ2-5, with D uncertain. The V end was cut by 0 bases, the J end by 1 base, with 10 bases between. Germline-derived CDR1 and CDR2 are SGDLS and YYNGEE. The CDR3 runs to 15 residues. The CDR3 DNA reads as TGTGCCAGCAGCGTAGATGTGACTGCCCAAGAGACCCAGTACTTC. Translated, it gives CASSVDVTAQETQYF.

The chain is built from TRBV6-4 and TRBJ2-1; TRBD2 matches 13 bases. V was clipped by 2 bases and J by 8 bases; unmatched bases: 0. The CDR3 consists of 14 residues. CDR1 and CDR2 from the germline V gene are MRHNA and SNTAGT. CDR3 nucleotide sequence: TGTGCCAGCAGTGACGGACTAGCGGGAGATGAGCAGTTCTTC. Its translation is CASSDGLAGDEQFF.

In its sample, this clone was seen a few times. The rearrangement links TRBV10-3 to TRBJ1-5; TRBD1 agrees at 9 bases. Germline loops: CDR1 ENHRY, CDR2 SYGVKD. CDR3 length: 14 residues. V lost 6 bases and J lost 7; bases outside the gene matches: 7. CDR3 sequence: CAIRRDREGQPQHF. DNA for the CDR3: TGTGCCATCAGGCGGGACAGGGAAGGACAGCCCCAGCATTTT.

Notes on this clone: A single base separates this from a much larger clone, so it may be a read error. J is TRBJ2-1 and V is TRBV12-3 or TRBV12-4; D remains unclear. The CDR3 runs 11 residues. Between the trimmed V and J ends, which lost 6 bases and 4 bases, there was a span of 4 bases. The CDR3 spells CASRLYNEQFF. DNA for the CDR3: TGTGCCAGCAGACTATACAATGAGCAGTTCTTC.

This chain connects TRBV6-5 to TRBJ2-7, with 10 positions matching TRBD2. Germline assignment: CDR1 MNHEY and CDR2 SVGAGI. The trim removed 4 bases at V and 0 bases at J, leaving 3 bases unmatched. The CDR3 is made up of 15 amino acids. The CDR3 DNA is TGTGCCAGCAGTTTTAGCGGGGGGTTCTCCTACGAGCAGTACTTC. Its translation is CASSFSGGFSYEQYF.

This chain uses TRBV7-3 with TRBJ2-1; TRBD2 matches 13 bases. Trimming at V came to 4 bases and at J to 7 bases, leaving 1 base not matched to a gene. The CDR3 is 14 residues long. Germline assignment: CDR1 SGHTA and CDR2 FQGTGA. The CDR3 DNA is TGTGCCAGCAGCTGGACTAGCGGGAGTAATGAGCAGTTCTTC. As protein: CASSWTSGSNEQFF.

The V gene is TRBV28, the J gene TRBJ1-2; TRBD1 might be the D (5 bases). Germline-derived CDR1 and CDR2 are MDHEN and SYDVKM. V was clipped by 2 bases and J by 4 bases, with 8 bases between them. CDR3 length: 13 residues. CDR3 coding DNA: TGTGCCAGCAGTTTAGGGGGAGGCTATGGCTACACCTTC. Amino acids: CASSLGGGYGYTF.

This clone is a singleton in its sample. The chain links TRBV11-3 to TRBJ2-3; 7 bases agree with TRBD2. The CDR3 covers 13 residues. The ends lost 3 bases at V and 6 bases at J; junction bases unmatched: 3. The germline CDR1 and CDR2 sequences are SGHNT and YENEEA. Here the CDR3 reads CASSLTSRDTQYF. As DNA, the CDR3 is TGTGCCAGCAGCTTGACTAGCAGGGATACGCAGTATTTT.

The chain carries TRBV7-3 and TRBJ1-1; the D gene is possibly TRBD1 (6 bases). The CDR3 consists of 15 residues. Trimming stripped 5 bases from V and 4 bases from J, with 17 bases between. Germline V gene data show CDR1 as SGHTA and CDR2 as FQGTGA. The CDR3 DNA reads as TGTGCCAGCAGCCGCCAAGGGGGAGGGGGCACTGAAGCTTTCTTT. This encodes CASSRQGGGGTEAFF.

Note on this clone: The identical CDR3 is also encoded by other nucleotide sequences in the sample. The rearrangement joins TRBV18 to TRBJ2-7, with 10 bases identical to TRBD2. CDR3 length: 13 residues. Germline V gene lookup returns CDR1 KGHSH and CDR2 LQKENI. After removal of 6 bases from V and 4 bases from J, the junction contained 3 bases not matched to a gene. CDR3 sequence (DNA): TGTGCCAGCTCCCCTAGCGGGGGTTACGAGCAGTACTTC. Protein sequence: CASSPSGGYEQYF.

The CDR3 DNA reads as TGTGCCAGTAGTCTCCGGACAGGACCGGATGGGGTCGACGAGCAGTACTTC. This sequence encodes CASSLRTGPDGVDEQYF. The chain joins TRBV19 to TRBJ2-7, with 7 bases matching TRBD1. The CDR3 is made up of 17 amino acids. With V trimmed by 5 bases and J by 5 bases, 18 bases remained unmatched. The germline V gene encodes CDR1 LNHDA and CDR2 SQIVND (reference sequence).

The V and J genes are TRBV15 and TRBJ1-1; a weak D match, TRBD1 (5 bases). Germline V gene data show CDR1 as LNHNV and CDR2 as YYDKDF (reference sequence). Trimming pared 1 base from V and 4 bases from J, leaving 13 bases between. This CDR3 has 15 amino acids. CDR3 sequence: CATSRVVGGGTEAFF. In DNA, the CDR3 is TGTGCCACCAGCAGAGTTGTCGGGGGTGGCACTGAAGCTTTCTTT.

The rearrangement links TRBV5-5 to TRBJ2-7; 9 positions match TRBD2. Germline trimming cut 8 bases from V and 2 bases from J; bases unmatched to any gene: 17. This CDR3 comprises 17 residues. Germline loops: CDR1 SGHKS, CDR2 YYEKEE (reference sequence). CDR3 amino acids: CASYSGTSPARAYEQYF. In DNA, the CDR3 is TGTGCCAGTTATTCCGGGACTAGCCCCGCTAGGGCCTACGAGCAGTACTTC.

The chain combines TRBV28 with TRBJ2-3; TRBD2 matches 7 bases. The V and J ends lost 10 bases and 5 bases, in that order; junction bases with no gene match: 6. Germline V gene data show CDR1 as MDHEN and CDR2 as SYDVKM. This CDR3 contains 12 residues. The CDR3 region is CAISGLKDTQYF. CDR3 nucleotide sequence: TGTGCCATTAGCGGGCTCAAAGATACGCAGTATTTT.

The chain has TRBV3-1 (or the pseudogene TRBV3-2) and TRBJ2-4, with D possibly being TRBD1 (6 bases). There are 16 residues in the CDR3. The germline V and J ends were trimmed by 0 bases and 1 base, with 10 bases remaining between them. The germline gives CDR1 LGHDT, CDR2 YNNKEL (reference sequence). The CDR3, as DNA: TGTGCCAGCAGCCAAGAACAGGGCTGGGCCAAAAACATTCAGTACTTC. Protein sequence: CASSQEQGWAKNIQYF.

Concerning this clone itself: This sample includes further DNA sequences coding for the same CDR3. The chain couples TRBV7-2 to TRBJ2-6; D is undetermined. Germline-derived CDR1 and CDR2 are SGHTA and FQGNSA. The CDR3 covers 15 residues. The V end was cut by 1 base, the J end by 4 bases, with 8 bases between. CDR3 region: CASSLGGSGANVLTF. The DNA for the CDR3 is TGTGCCAGCAGCTTAGGTGGCTCCGGGGCCAACGTCCTGACTTTC. Full variable domain (rest looked up from reference TRBV7-2 and TRBJ2-6): GAGVSQSPSNKVTEKGKDVELRCDPISGHTALYWYRQSLGQGLEFLIYFQGNSAPDKSGLPSDRFSAERTGGSVSTLTIQRTQQEDSAVYLCASSLGGSGANVLTFGAGSRLTVL.

This chain joins TRBV19 and TRBJ1-5; no clear D. The CDR3 totals 16 residues. From germline, CDR1 is LNHDA and CDR2 SQIVND (reference sequence). Trimming pared 4 bases from V and 0 bases from J, leaving 13 bases between. The CDR3 reads CASSRTAAVSNQPQHF. The CDR3 region has the DNA TGTGCCAGTAGTAGGACTGCGGCAGTTAGCAATCAGCCCCAGCATTTT.

This rearrangement joins TRBV27 to TRBJ2-4; 7 bases are a match to TRBD1. CDR1 and CDR2 from the germline V gene are MNHEY and SMNVEV (reference sequence). V was clipped by 5 bases and J by 1 base; unmatched bases: 5. There are 15 residues in the CDR3. CDR3 residues: CASSPDRVAKNIQYF. The CDR3 region has the DNA TGTGCCAGCAGTCCCGACAGGGTGGCCAAAAACATTCAGTACTTC.

V gene TRBV19 combines with J gene TRBJ2-3, with 12 nucleotides matching TRBD2. This CDR3 spans 20 amino acids. J lost 4 bases, V lost 3 bases, and 17 bases had no gene match. Germline values: CDR1 LNHDA, CDR2 SQIVND (reference sequence). The CDR3 here is CASSIIGLAGGPEVSDTQYF. The CDR3 region has the DNA TGTGCCAGTAGTATCATCGGCCTAGCGGGAGGGCCAGAGGTCTCAGATACGCAGTATTTT. The full variable domain, completed using reference TRBV19 and TRBJ2-3, is DGGITQSPKYLFRKEGQNVTLSCEQNLNHDAMYWYRQDPGQGLRLIYYSQIVNDFQKGDIAEGYSVSREKKESFPLTVTSAQKNPTAFYLCASSIIGLAGGPEVSDTQYFGPGTRLTVL.

The genes are TRBV28 and TRBJ1-4, with a possible D match to TRBD1 (6 bases). From germline, CDR1 is MDHEN and CDR2 SYDVKM. V gave up 6 bases and J gave up 0 bases, with 11 bases separating them. This CDR3 is 15 amino acids long. The CDR3 sequence: CASRMDSATNEKLFF. CDR3 DNA: TGTGCCAGCAGGATGGACAGTGCAACTAATGAAAAACTGTTTTTT.